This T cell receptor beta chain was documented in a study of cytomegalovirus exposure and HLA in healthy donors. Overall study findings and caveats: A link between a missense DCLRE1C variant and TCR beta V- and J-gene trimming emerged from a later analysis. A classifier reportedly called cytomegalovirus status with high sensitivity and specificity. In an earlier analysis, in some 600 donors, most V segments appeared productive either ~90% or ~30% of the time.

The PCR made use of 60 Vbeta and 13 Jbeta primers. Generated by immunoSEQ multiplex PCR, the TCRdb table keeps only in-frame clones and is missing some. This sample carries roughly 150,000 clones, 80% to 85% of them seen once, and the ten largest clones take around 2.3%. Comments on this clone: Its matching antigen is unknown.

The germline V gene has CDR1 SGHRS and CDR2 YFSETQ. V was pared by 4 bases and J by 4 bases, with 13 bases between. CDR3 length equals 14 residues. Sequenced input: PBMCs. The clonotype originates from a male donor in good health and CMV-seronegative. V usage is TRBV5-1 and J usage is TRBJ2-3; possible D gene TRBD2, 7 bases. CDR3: CASSPEGGADTQYF. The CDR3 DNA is TGCGCCAGCAGCCCGGAAGGGGGGGCAGATACGCAGTATTTT.